This TCR beta chain comes out of a study of cytomegalovirus exposure and HLA in healthy donors. J lost 5 bases, V lost 3 bases, and 10 bases had no gene match. The CDR3 is 16 residues long. Germline V gene sequence: CDR1 LNHDA, CDR2 SQIVND (reference sequence). The PCR had 60 Vbeta and 13 Jbeta primers. The protocol was immunoSEQ multiplex PCR, while the TCRdb copy is restricted to in-frame clones and leaves out a portion. The table records around 200,000 clones, more than 60% of them present only once. The sequence derives from a man between 35 and 55 years old in good health and CMV-seronegative. Source material: PBMCs. This chain connects TRBV19 to TRBJ2-7; 10 nucleotides line up with TRBD2. The CDR3 is CASSMSWLAGVDEQYF. CDR3 DNA sequence: TGTGCCAGTAGTATGAGTTGGCTAGCGGGAGTCGACGAGCAGTACTTC.